Here is one TCR beta chain with its context. As yet, its antigen is unknown. Alongside blood RNA obtained from unsorted whole blood, germline DNA was also extracted. Around 3.9 milliliters of peripheral blood were drawn preoperatively. CDR1 is WSHSY and CDR2 is SAAADI in the germline V gene. Trimming cost V 3 bases and J 0 bases, with 9 bases left between them. The CDR3 extends over 15 amino acids. The data derive from a study of tumor-infiltrating lymphocytes in primary liver carcinoma. Across the whole study: Surgeons resected the patients' primary liver carcinomas. Broader study findings: Significantly larger top-250-clone fractions were found in tumors than in blood (p = 0.039). Bulk unsorted samples prevented comparison of CD4+ and CD8+ repertoires.

Starting material of 450 to 550 ng total RNA yielded TCR beta cDNA via a constant-region primer. Three nested multiplex PCR rounds of slightly modified ARM-PCR generated TCR beta libraries. Forward primers for TRBV1-TRBV30 and a C-beta reverse primer served the first two PCR rounds, at 10 cycles each. TCRdb analysed the multiplex PCR reads with MiXCR anew, one entry per CDR3 protein. The sample lists some 180,000 distinct CDR3 sequences; 60% were seen once. The clonotype comes from a middle-aged man with primary liver carcinoma and hepatitis B virus infection. The V and J genes are TRBV10-2 and TRBJ2-1; unclear D gene. Sequencing input: peripheral blood. For the CDR3, the DNA is TGCGCCAGCAGTGATGACGGTAGCTCCTACAATGAGCAGTTCTTC. Translation: CASSDDGSSYNEQFF.